The next 15 T cell receptor beta chains were all read from a single sample in a study of cytomegalovirus exposure and HLA in healthy donors. In the PCR, 60 Vbeta and 13 Jbeta primers were used. The method was immunoSEQ multiplex PCR; TCRdb's version includes in-frame clones alone and lacks a portion of them. The data hold 220,000 or so clones, with approximately 85% observed a single time. The material sequenced was PBMCs. The source of these receptors is a woman aged 40 to 55 in good health and CMV-seronegative.

The gene calls are TRBV2 and TRBJ2-7; TRBD1 agrees at 7 bases. CDR3 length: 13 residues. Looked up from germline, CDR1 is SNHLY and CDR2 is FYNNEI. J lost 3 bases, V lost 5 bases, and 4 bases had no gene match. The DNA for the CDR3 is TGTGCCAGCAGTCCGGGACAGTACTACGAGCAGTACTTC. Translation: CASSPGQYYEQYF.

This clone has only one observation. The CDR3 DNA sequence: TGTGCCAGCAGTGACCGGGACAGGGGGCCGTTTGGCTACACCTTC. Amino acids: CASSDRDRGPFGYTF. The chain couples TRBV27 to TRBJ1-2; TRBD1 agrees at 12 bases. CDR1 and CDR2 (germline): MNHEY, SMNVEV (reference sequence). The CDR3 sequence is 15 residues long. With V trimmed by 5 bases and J by 7 bases, 8 bases remained unmatched.

The chain joins TRBV28 to TRBJ2-7; D is undetermined. CDR1 MDHEN and CDR2 SYDVKM come from the germline V gene. The ends were cut back, 3 bases at V and 5 bases at J, with 17 bases in the middle. The CDR3 runs to 15 residues. The CDR3 spells CASSFSLNSAHEQYF. The CDR3 DNA reads TGTGCCAGCAGTTTTAGTTTGAACTCCGCGCACGAGCAGTACTTC.

DNA for the CDR3: TGTGCCAGCAGCCAAGATTGGCTAGCGGGCAGAGAGACCCAGTACTTC. The encoded protein is CASSQDWLAGRETQYF. V is TRBV4-2 and J is TRBJ2-5; 8 positions match TRBD2. Germline V gene lookup returns CDR1 LGHNA and CDR2 YNFKEQ. This CDR3 comprises 16 residues. With 0 bases clipped from V and 4 bases from J, the junction kept 7 bases outside the gene matches.

This clone was seen once. The CDR3 bases are TGCAGCGGCACCGGGACTAGCACTGAGCAGTTCTTC. Translated: CSGTGTSTEQFF. The V gene is TRBV29-1, the J gene TRBJ2-1, with TRBD2 matching over 9 bases. Trimming at V came to 7 bases and at J to 9 bases, leaving 7 bases not matched to a gene. Germline V gene lookup returns CDR1 SQVTM and CDR2 ANQGSEA. The CDR3 sequence is 12 residues long.

This chain joins TRBV9 and TRBJ2-7; 10 positions agree with TRBD1. This CDR3 comprises 15 residues. Germline V gene data show CDR1 as SGDLS and CDR2 as YYNGEE. The ends lost 0 bases at V and 2 bases at J; junction bases unmatched: 2. The CDR3 DNA reads TGTGCCAGCAGCGTAGCAGGACAGGGGGCCTACGAGCAGTACTTC. Residues: CASSVAGQGAYEQYF.

V is TRBV28 and J is TRBJ2-3; 9 positions agree with TRBD1. The CDR3 sequence is 18 residues long. V lost 5 bases, J lost 0 bases, and 12 bases stayed unmatched. Per germline, CDR1 MDHEN and CDR2 SYDVKM. The CDR3 reads CASSLNRGHWTSTDTQYF. The DNA of the CDR3 is TGTGCCAGCAGTCTCAACAGGGGGCATTGGACTAGCACAGATACGCAGTATTTT.

The V call is TRBV30, the J call TRBJ1-1; D remains ambiguous. V was trimmed by 5 bases and J by 6 bases, leaving 13 bases between them. CDR1 and CDR2 (germline): GTSNPN, SVGIG (reference sequence). The CDR3 is 12 amino acids. The CDR3 reads CAWATGYPEAFF. The CDR3 coding sequence is TGTGCCTGGGCGACGGGGTACCCTGAAGCTTTCTTT.

This clone showed up just once. The genes are TRBV27 and TRBJ2-3, with 9 bases matching TRBD2. Germline assignment: CDR1 MNHEY and CDR2 SMNVEV (reference sequence). The CDR3 is made up of 18 amino acids. J lost 1 base, V lost 6 bases, and 14 bases had no gene match. This CDR3 reads CASRGLGLAGRGTDTQYF. The CDR3 DNA sequence: TGTGCCAGCAGGGGGCTGGGGCTAGCGGGGAGGGGCACAGATACGCAGTATTTT.

The genes are TRBV19 and TRBJ1-2; TRBD1 aligns across 8 bases. J gave up 7 bases and V 4 bases, and 11 bases lay outside the gene matches. This CDR3 has 15 amino acids. From germline, CDR1 is LNHDA and CDR2 SQIVND (reference sequence). The CDR3 sequence: CASSRLDREFGGYTF. The CDR3 nucleotides read TGTGCCAGTAGTAGGCTGGACAGGGAATTTGGTGGCTACACCTTC.

This sequence joins TRBV7-2 and TRBJ2-2; possible D gene TRBD2, 5 bases. The CDR3 is 15 amino acids. The V end was cut by 5 bases, the J end by 7 bases, with 17 bases between. Germline loops: CDR1 SGHTA, CDR2 FQGNSA. DNA of the CDR3: TGTGCCAGCAGCCGTTGGACGGGGATTAGCGGGGAGCTGTTTTTT. Protein product: CASSRWTGISGELFF. The full variable domain, with the rest looked up from reference TRBV7-2 and TRBJ2-2, is GAGVSQSPSNKVTEKGKDVELRCDPISGHTALYWYRQSLGQGLEFLIYFQGNSAPDKSGLPSDRFSAERTGGSVSTLTIQRTQQEDSAVYLCASSRWTGISGELFFGEGSRLTVL.

The chain combines TRBV5-3 with TRBJ2-7, with TRBD2 matching over 9 bases. TRBV5-3 is marked as an open reading frame, function uncertain. With 4 bases clipped from V and 2 bases from J, the junction kept 10 bases outside the gene matches. There are 16 residues in the CDR3. DNA for the CDR3: TGTGCCAGAAGCGCGAAGCCGGGACTAGCTACCTACGAGCAGTACTTC. Its translation: CARSAKPGLATYEQYF.

On this clone: Germline is not matched at one junction end, which may reflect a read error. This sequence joins TRBV12-5 and TRBJ2-5, with D tentatively TRBD2 (7 bases). Germline CDR1 reads LGHNT; CDR2 reads FRNRAP. The CDR3 sequence is 16 residues long. The CDR3 loop reads CASGQAGASPKEAQYF. The CDR3 region has the DNA TGTGCTAGTGGCCAGGCGGGGGCCTCCCCAAAAGAGGCCCAGTACTTC.

In its sample, this clone was seen a few times. The rearrangement uses TRBV2 and TRBJ1-5; tentatively, D is TRBD1 (6 bases). CDR1 and CDR2 (germline): SNHLY, FYNNEI. The CDR3 runs to 14 residues. V was shortened by 7 bases and J by 2 bases, with 12 bases between the two germline ends. The CDR3 DNA is TGTGCCAGCACCCAGACAGGAGGCAATCAGCCCCAGCATTTT. Amino acids: CASTQTGGNQPQHF.

The chain combines TRBV28 with TRBJ1-2; no clear D. The V gene lost 3 bases and the J gene lost 2 bases, with 10 bases spanning the gap. Per germline, CDR1 MDHEN and CDR2 SYDVKM. The CDR3 spans 14 residues. CDR3 DNA: TGTGCCAGCAGTTTTGGAGCGGGGAACTATGGCTACACCTTC. Encoded protein: CASSFGAGNYGYTF.